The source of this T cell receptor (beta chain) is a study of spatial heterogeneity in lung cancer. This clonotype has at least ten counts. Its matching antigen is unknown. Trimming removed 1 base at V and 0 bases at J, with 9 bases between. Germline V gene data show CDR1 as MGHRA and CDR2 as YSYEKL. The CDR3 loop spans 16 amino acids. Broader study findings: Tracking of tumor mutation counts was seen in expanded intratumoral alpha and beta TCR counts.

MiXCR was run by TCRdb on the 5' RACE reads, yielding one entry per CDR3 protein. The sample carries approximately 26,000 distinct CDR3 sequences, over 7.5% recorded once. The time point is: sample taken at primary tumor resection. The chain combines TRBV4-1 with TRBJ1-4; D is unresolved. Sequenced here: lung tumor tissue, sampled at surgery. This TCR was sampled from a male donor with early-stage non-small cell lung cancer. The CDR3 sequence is CASSQVPRATNEKLFF. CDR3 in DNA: TGCGCCAGCAGCCAAGTACCCAGAGCAACTAATGAAAAACTGTTTTTT.